Below, 10 T cell receptor beta chains from the same sample are listed, as sequenced in a study of blood T cell repertoires in COVID-19. The protocol was immunoSEQ multiplex PCR, while the TCRdb copy is restricted to in-frame clones and leaves out a portion. The sample lists fewer than 90,000 clones, 55% to 75% occurring once. Material for sequencing was peripheral blood. The receptors derive from a woman older than 75 with acute or convalescent COVID-19.

For this clone: Different DNA sequences within this sample yield the same CDR3. The chain recombines TRBV2 with TRBJ2-1; D is unclear. This CDR3 is built from 14 residues. The V end was cut by 4 bases, the J end by 0 bases, with 7 bases between. CDR1 SNHLY and CDR2 FYNNEI come from the germline V gene. The CDR3 protein is CASSVTSSYNEQFF. For the CDR3, the DNA is TGTGCCAGCAGTGTCACGAGCTCCTACAATGAGCAGTTCTTC. Variable domain in full (rest from reference TRBV2 and TRBJ2-1): EPEVTQTPSHQVTQMGQEVILRCVPISNHLYFYWYRQILGQKVEFLVSFYNNEISEKSEIFDDQFSVERPDGSNFTLKIRSTKLEDSAMYFCASSVTSSYNEQFFGPGTRLTVL.

The genes are TRBV16 and TRBJ2-2; 7 bases match TRBD1. V lost 5 bases to trimming and J lost 5 bases; unmatched junction nucleotides: 8. The CDR3 runs to 15 residues. Germline assignment: CDR1 KGHSY and CDR2 FQNENV. CDR3: CASSASDRDTGELFF. CDR3 in DNA: TGTGCCAGCAGCGCTTCCGACAGGGATACCGGGGAGCTGTTTTTT.

V usage is TRBV6-4 and J usage is TRBJ2-7, with a weak D call TRBD2 (6 bases). V shed 3 bases and J shed 0 bases, with 18 bases lying between them. Germline V gene lookup returns CDR1 MRHNA and CDR2 SNTAGT. The CDR3 extends over 17 amino acids. The CDR3 sequence is CASSEQGGRMSSYEQYF. The CDR3 nucleotides read TGTGCCAGCAGTGAGCAGGGAGGACGGATGAGCTCCTACGAGCAGTACTTC.

The V and J genes are TRBV7-9 and TRBJ2-1; no definite D call. Germline loops: CDR1 SEHNR, CDR2 FQNEAQ (reference sequence). V lost 2 bases and J 4 bases, leaving 6 bases between the germline ends. The length of the CDR3 is 13 residues. CDR3 residues: CASSLTDYNEQFF. CDR3 nucleotides: TGTGCCAGCAGCTTAACAGATTACAATGAGCAGTTCTTC.

The V call is TRBV5-6, the J call TRBJ1-2, with 7 nucleotides matching TRBD1. CDR1 and CDR2 from the germline V gene are SGHDT and YYEEEE. CDR3 length: 14 residues. The V and J ends lost 0 bases and 5 bases, in that order; junction bases with no gene match: 4. The CDR3 DNA reads TGTGCCAGCAGCTTGGGATTGACAGGGTATGGCTACACCTTC. This translates into CASSLGLTGYGYTF.

The chain recombines TRBV7-3 with TRBJ1-2; possibly TRBD1 for D (6 bases). Germline V lookup: CDR1 SGHTA, CDR2 FQGTGA. The germline V and J ends were trimmed by 5 bases and 8 bases, with 15 bases remaining between them. There are 13 residues in the CDR3. CDR3 protein: CASSIRDMEGYTF. The CDR3 coding sequence is TGTGCCAGCAGCATCCGGGACATGGAGGGCTACACCTTC.

CDR3 residues: CASSLGLAGNTEAFF. The CDR3 DNA reads TGCGCCAGCAGCTTGGGACTTGCCGGGAACACTGAAGCTTTCTTT. The chain combines TRBV5-1 with TRBJ1-1, with D unclear. CDR3 length: 15 amino acids. The germline gives CDR1 SGHRS, CDR2 YFSETQ. V dropped 0 bases and J dropped 1 base, with 10 bases sitting between them.

The chain employs TRBV29-1 and TRBJ1-2, with TRBD1 matching over 8 bases. V trimming: 4 bases; J trimming: 8 bases; junction bases outside the gene matches: 12. CDR3 length: 14 residues. In germline, CDR1 is SQVTM, CDR2 ANQGSEA. The CDR3 sequence is CSVALDRDAGGYTF. The CDR3 DNA follows: TGCAGCGTTGCCTTGGACAGGGATGCCGGGGGCTACACCTTC.

The chain combines TRBV30 with TRBJ2-2; the D gene is possibly TRBD1 (7 bases). Trimming removed 0 bases at V and 10 bases at J, with 18 bases between. The CDR3 length is 15 residues. CDR1 and CDR2 (germline): GTSNPN, SVGIG (reference sequence). CDR3 residues: CAWSVQAGGNEELFF. The CDR3 DNA sequence: TGTGCCTGGAGTGTACAGGCAGGGGGGAACGAGGAGCTGTTTTTT.

The rearrangement uses TRBV9 and TRBJ1-6; D is perhaps TRBD1 (5 bases). In germline, CDR1 is SGDLS, CDR2 YYNGEE. Trimming removed 0 bases from V and 19 bases from J, with 14 bases in between. The CDR3 is 12 amino acids. For the CDR3, the DNA is TGTGCCAGCAGCGTAGACAGGCCGCCGTTACACTTT. Translating gives CASSVDRPPLHF.